The subject of this entry is one TCR beta chain. Healthy HIV-negative adults without recent acute infections or vaccinations served as donors. Germline-derived CDR1 and CDR2 are KGHSH and LQKENI. The germline V and J ends were trimmed by 1 base and 4 bases, with 10 bases remaining between them. This CDR3 contains 14 residues. This table comes from immunoSEQ multiplex PCR, and its TCRdb copy is limited to in-frame clones, with some not included. The sample lists approximately 1,500,000 clones, under 99% occurring once. The record originates from a study of shared clonotypes between healthy human individuals.

This chain links TRBV18 with TRBJ2-5; no reliable D call. Sequenced sample: naive CD4+ T cells sorted from blood. Stated subset: CD45RA+ positively selected. The receptor was isolated from a man aged 30-40 years in good health. The DNA of the CDR3 is TGTGCCAGCTCACCACAGGGAACGGGAGAGACCCAGTACTTC. Translated: CASSPQGTGETQYF.